These T cell receptor beta chains were read from a single sample in a study of control samples from healthy donors and cancer patients. The data were produced by immunoSEQ multiplex PCR, yet TCRdb's version contains in-frame clones alone and is incomplete. The sample lists more than 120,000 clones; more than 85% were seen once. Sequencing input: blood. The source of these receptors is a man younger than 45 in good health. The CDR3 runs from the conserved cysteine through the conserved F or W. Each record gives: J gene, clone size, D gene, V gene, CDR3 protein, CDR3 DNA. The D gene is left open where the match is weak. Where a row states a size, it is once, few, many or the class of an expanded clone; other rows omit it.

TRBJ1-2	.	TRBD1	TRBV10-3	CAISAGQGVYGYTF	TGTGCCATCAGTGCGGGACAGGGTGTTTATGGCTACACCTTC
TRBJ1-4	.	TRBD1	TRBV6-5	CASTGDRDNEKLFF	TGTGCCAGCACTGGGGACAGAGACAATGAAAAACTGTTTTTT
TRBJ2-6	.	.	TRBV19	CASSIMGSSGANVLTF	TGTGCCAGTAGTATTATGGGCAGCTCTGGGGCCAACGTCCTGACTTTC
TRBJ2-7	.	.	TRBV6-5	CASSYQTGMSYEQYF	TGTGCCAGCAGTTACCAAACAGGGATGAGTTACGAGCAGTACTTC
TRBJ2-1	.	TRBD1	TRBV11-2	CASSLGTGSYNEQFF	TGTGCCAGCAGCTTAGGGACAGGGAGCTACAATGAGCAGTTCTTC
TRBJ1-2	.	.	TRBV12-3/TRBV12-4	CASSLDIYGYTF	TGTGCCAGCAGTCTAGATATCTATGGCTACACCTTC
TRBJ1-2	.	TRBD1	TRBV5-1	CASSSMDRAGYGYTF	TGCGCCAGCAGCTCGATGGACAGGGCAGGCTATGGCTACACCTTC
TRBJ2-1	.	.	TRBV7-8	CASSLGAALPNNEQFF	TGTGCCAGCAGCTTAGGGGCAGCGCTCCCAAACAATGAGCAGTTCTTC
TRBJ2-1	.	.	TRBV9	CASSVVERGSYNEQFF	TGTGCCAGCAGCGTAGTCGAGCGTGGCTCCTACAATGAGCAGTTCTTC
TRBJ1-1	.	.	TRBV29-1	CSVEYGGAAFF	TGCAGCGTTGAATATGGGGGCGCAGCTTTCTTT
TRBJ1-3	.	TRBD1	TRBV19	CASSIAHVTGGSGNTIYF	TGTGCCAGTAGTATAGCCCACGTCACAGGGGGCTCTGGAAACACCATATATTTT
TRBJ1-4	.	TRBD1	TRBV5-1	CASSLNQGVAEKLFF	TGCGCCAGCAGCTTGAATCAGGGGGTCGCTGAAAAACTGTTTTTT
TRBJ2-3	.	.	TRBV27	CASSLSEATTDTQYF	TGTGCCAGCAGTTTATCGGAGGCTACTACGGATACGCAGTATTTT
TRBJ2-7	once	.	TRBV14	CASSQVGYEQYF	TGTGCCAGCAGCCAAGTAGGGTACGAGCAGTACTTC
TRBJ1-2	.	.	TRBV21-1	CARFGEGGYTF	TGTGCCAGGTTCGGGGAGGGAGGCTACACCTTC
TRBJ2-7	.	.	TRBV7-9	CASSLAGTYEQYF	TGTGCCAGCAGCCTCGCAGGGACCTACGAGCAGTACTTC
TRBJ2-3	.	TRBD1	TRBV19	CASSTSTGGSGDTQYF	TGTGCCAGTAGTACCTCGACAGGGGGCAGTGGGGATACGCAGTATTTT
TRBJ2-1	.	TRBD2	TRBV5-4	CASSLGGGSFSSYNEQFF	TGTGCCAGCAGCTTAGGCGGGGGGTCTTTCAGCTCCTACAATGAGCAGTTCTTC
TRBJ2-7	.	.	TRBV10-2	CASSEGFVYEQYF	TGCGCCAGCAGTGAGGGATTTGTCTACGAGCAGTACTTC
TRBJ2-3	.	.	TRBV7-2	CASTAPSTDTQYF	TGTGCCAGCACCGCCCCTAGCACAGATACGCAGTATTTT
TRBJ2-7	.	.	TRBV4-1	CASSQDQVIGGYEQYF	TGCGCCAGCAGCCAAGATCAAGTGATCGGGGGCTACGAGCAGTACTTC
TRBJ2-3	.	.	TRBV7-7	CASTLGTDTQYF	TGTGCCAGCACCCTGGGCACAGATACGCAGTATTTT
TRBJ2-7	.	TRBD1	TRBV19	CATSTGGNEQYF	TGTGCCACCTCGACAGGGGGCAATGAGCAGTACTTC
TRBJ2-2	once	.	TRBV7-7	CASSLASLTGELFF	TGTGCCAGCAGCTTAGCTAGCCTCACCGGGGAGCTGTTTTTT
TRBJ1-2	.	.	TRBV30	CAWSQGWGEGYTF	TGTGCCTGGAGTCAGGGCTGGGGGGAAGGCTACACCTTC
TRBJ2-2	.	TRBD1	TRBV3-1/TRBV3-2	CASSQPSRDRGSGELFF	TGTGCCAGCAGCCAACCCAGTAGGGACAGGGGTTCCGGGGAGCTGTTTTTT
TRBJ1-5	.	TRBD1	TRBV9	CASSRGQGASQPQHF	TGTGCCAGCAGTCGAGGACAGGGTGCGAGTCAGCCCCAGCATTTT
TRBJ2-4	.	.	TRBV5-6	CASSLEGPAKNIQYF	TGTGCCAGCAGCTTGGAGGGCCCAGCCAAAAACATTCAGTACTTC
TRBJ2-2	.	.	TRBV12-2	CAITWDRETGELFF	TGTGCAATTACCTGGGACAGGGAGACCGGGGAGCTGTTTTTT
TRBJ2-7	.	TRBD2	TRBV9	CASSLRTSGPYEQYF	TGTGCCAGCAGTCTTAGGACTAGCGGGCCCTACGAGCAGTACTTC
TRBJ2-3	.	.	TRBV7-9	CASSLSIAEGTDTQYF	TGTGCCAGCAGCTTATCCATAGCGGAGGGGACAGATACGCAGTATTTT
TRBJ1-1	.	.	TRBV10-3	CATSADGNTEAFF	TGTGCCACCTCCGCCGATGGGAACACTGAAGCTTTCTTT
TRBJ2-1	.	.	TRBV14	CASSQGRGSYEQFF	TGTGCCAGCAGCCAAGGGAGGGGGAGCTATGAGCAGTTCTTC
TRBJ2-4	once	.	TRBV5-4	CASSVEPSIAKNIQYF	TGTGCCAGCAGCGTCGAGCCATCGATAGCCAAAAACATTCAGTACTTC
TRBJ1-1	.	.	TRBV19	CASSISGIAFF	TGTGCCAGTAGTATCTCTGGAATAGCTTTCTTT
TRBJ2-3	.	TRBD2	TRBV7-2	CASSPLSGGAGTDTQYF	TGTGCCAGCAGCCCACTTAGCGGGGGGGCCGGCACAGATACGCAGTATTTT
TRBJ2-3	.	TRBD2	TRBV5-1	CASSLRAGSVDTQYF	TGCGCCAGCAGCTTGCGAGCGGGGAGTGTAGATACGCAGTATTTT
TRBJ2-2	.	TRBD1	TRBV18	CASSPYGQGNTGELFF	TGTGCCAGCTCACCATACGGACAGGGGAACACCGGGGAGCTGTTTTTT
TRBJ1-2	.	.	TRBV30	CAWSVDRVNYGYTF	TGTGCCTGGAGTGTGGATAGGGTAAACTATGGCTACACCTTC
TRBJ1-2	.	TRBD1	TRBV2	CASSDGRDRAQNSYGYTF	TGTGCCAGCAGTGATGGGCGGGACAGGGCGCAGAATTCCTATGGCTACACCTTC
TRBJ1-5	.	.	TRBV20-1	CSASYGNSNQPQHF	TGCAGTGCTAGTTACGGAAATAGCAATCAGCCCCAGCATTTT
TRBJ1-2	.	TRBD1	TRBV3-1/TRBV3-2	CASSRGQANYGYTF	TGTGCCAGCAGCCGGGGACAGGCTAACTATGGCTACACCTTC
TRBJ2-1	.	.	TRBV18	CASSPYGGESYNEQFF	TGTGCCAGCTCCCCGTACGGGGGCGAGTCCTACAATGAGCAGTTCTTC
TRBJ1-1	.	.	TRBV2	CASSEWAEKNTEAFF	TGTGCCAGCAGTGAATGGGCGGAAAAGAACACTGAAGCTTTCTTT
TRBJ2-2	.	TRBD1	TRBV3-1/TRBV3-2	CASSQVYRGHTGELFF	TGTGCCAGCAGCCAAGTTTACAGGGGGCACACCGGGGAGCTGTTTTTT
TRBJ2-3	.	.	TRBV28	CASSLRARGDTQYF	TGTGCCAGCAGTTTACGGGCCAGGGGAGATACGCAGTATTTT
TRBJ2-3	.	TRBD1	TRBV24-1	CATSDGTGATDTQYF	TGTGCCACCAGTGACGGGACAGGGGCAACAGATACGCAGTATTTT
TRBJ2-2	.	.	TRBV10-3	CAISESQGTNAGELFF	TGTGCCATCAGTGAGTCGCAGGGGACTAATGCCGGGGAGCTGTTTTTT
TRBJ1-1	.	.	TRBV19	CASSTGPTEAFF	TGTGCCAGTAGTACAGGGCCCACTGAAGCTTTCTTT
TRBJ1-3	once	TRBD1	TRBV5-6	CASSLQQGAHNTIYF	TGTGCCAGCAGCTTGCAACAGGGGGCGCATAACACCATATATTTT
TRBJ1-2	.	TRBD1	TRBV19	CASSMTGGYYGYTF	TGTGCCAGTAGTATGACAGGGGGATACTATGGCTACACCTTC
TRBJ1-1	.	TRBD1	TRBV7-9	CASSWDRVLNTEAFF	TGTGCCAGCAGCTGGGACAGGGTTTTGAACACTGAAGCTTTCTTT
TRBJ2-3	.	.	TRBV5-1	CASTTGRFTDTQYF	TGCGCCTCAACTACAGGAAGATTCACAGATACGCAGTATTTT
TRBJ1-2	once	.	TRBV5-1	CASSLLGNYGYTF	TGCGCCAGCAGCTTGTTAGGGAACTATGGCTACACCTTC
TRBJ1-2	.	.	TRBV29-1	CSVEPAEFYGYTF	TGCAGCGTTGAGCCGGCGGAATTCTATGGCTACACCTTC